The 18 T cell receptor beta chains below all came from one sample that was sequenced in a study of CD8+CD57+ T cells in acquired aplastic anemia. Flow cytometry had shown expanded CD8+CD57+ cells in the patients chosen for sequencing. Researchers used genomic DNA as the template to profile TCR beta VDJ and CDR3. MiXCR was run by TCRdb on the reads, yielding one entry per CDR3 protein. In the table there are about 470,000 distinct CDR3 sequences, around 30% of which are singletons. The source material was sorted CD4+, CD8+, or CD8+CD57+ T cells (not recorded which) from PBMCs. These receptor sequences come from a human donor with aplastic anemia.

There are many counts of this clonotype. The chain employs TRBV7-9 and TRBJ1-2; the D is unclear. The CDR3 totals 12 residues. V was clipped by 1 base and J by 9 bases, with 9 bases between them. Germline V gene data show CDR1 as SEHNR and CDR2 as FQNEAQ (reference sequence). CDR3 sequence: CASSLEDRSYTF. The DNA of the CDR3 is TGTGCCAGCAGCTTAGAGGACCGAAGCTACACCTTC.

This clonotype was picked up many times. V usage is TRBV19 and J usage is TRBJ2-3; 8 bases line up with TRBD2. There are 14 residues in the CDR3. The germline V gene has CDR1 LNHDA and CDR2 SQIVND (reference sequence). With 6 bases clipped from V and 1 base from J, the junction kept 3 bases outside the gene matches. CDR3 in amino acids: CASRRGAGTDTQYF. CDR3 bases: TGTGCCAGTAGGCGGGGGGCAGGCACAGATACGCAGTATTTT.

With regard to this clonotype: Since a much larger clone is just one base distant, this may be a read error. The chain combines TRBV2 with TRBJ2-7, with D tentatively TRBD2 (6 bases). Germline values: CDR1 SNHLY, CDR2 FYNNEI. This CDR3 region has 15 residues. The ends were cut back, 6 bases at V and 1 base at J, with 16 bases in the middle. CDR3 DNA sequence: TGTGCCAGCAGCGTAGGGACTTCTCAGTCCTACGAGCAGTACTTC. Translating gives CASSVGTSQSYEQYF.

This sequence joins TRBV11-2 and TRBJ2-1, with TRBD2 identical over 11 bases. The CDR3 is 16 residues long. With V trimmed by 2 bases and J by 3 bases, 3 bases remained unmatched. Germline values: CDR1 SGHAT, CDR2 FQNNGV. CDR3 sequence (DNA): TGTGCCAGCAGCTTACGAGGGACTAGCGGCTACAATGAGCAGTTCTTC. Translated: CASSLRGTSGYNEQFF.

There are many counts of this clonotype. The rearrangement uses TRBV2 and TRBJ2-1; D not certain. Per germline, CDR1 SNHLY and CDR2 FYNNEI. The germline V and J ends were trimmed by 6 bases and 4 bases, with 10 bases remaining between them. The CDR3 extends over 13 amino acids. CDR3 DNA: TGTGCCAGCAGCCCCGGGCCGTACAATGAGCAGTTCTTC. Its translation: CASSPGPYNEQFF.

There are many counts of this clonotype. This chain links TRBV20-1 with TRBJ1-1; 9 bases align to TRBD1. The germline CDR1 and CDR2 sequences are DFQATT and SNEGSKA (reference sequence). CDR3 length: 16 residues. V lost 0 bases and J lost 4; bases outside the gene matches: 9. Written as DNA, the CDR3 is TGCAGTGCTAGAGATCCCTGGACAGGGGCGGGCACTGAAGCTTTCTTT. Its translation: CSARDPWTGAGTEAFF.

The V call is TRBV7-3, the J call TRBJ2-7, with D possibly matching TRBD2 (6 bases). Trimming took 5 bases from V and 5 from J, leaving 13 bases between them. CDR3 length equals 13 residues. Germline loops: CDR1 SGHTA, CDR2 FQGTGA. DNA for the CDR3: TGTGCCAGCAGCCAAGGCTCGGGAGACGAGCAGTACTTC. Residues: CASSQGSGDEQYF.

J is TRBJ1-2 and V is TRBV2; no definite D call. This CDR3 has 13 residues. Germline-derived CDR1 and CDR2 are SNHLY and FYNNEI. V lost 6 bases to trimming and J lost 7 bases, with 15 bases between them. The CDR3 sequence is CASRERGGFGYTF. The CDR3 nucleotides are TGTGCCAGCAGGGAGCGCGGTGGGTTTGGCTACACCTTC.

This clonotype was counted between two and nine times. The V gene is TRBV2, the J gene TRBJ2-7, with 7 bases matching TRBD1. V lost 5 bases, J lost 5 bases, and 3 bases stayed unmatched. CDR1 is SNHLY and CDR2 is FYNNEI in the germline V gene. The CDR3 has 12 residues. CDR3 protein: CASSTGDHEQYF. The CDR3 nucleotides are TGTGCCAGCAGTACAGGGGATCACGAGCAGTACTTC.

In the case of this clonotype: One base away lies a much larger clone, so this may be a sequencing read error. This rearrangement joins TRBV7-2 to TRBJ2-7; D is perhaps TRBD2 (7 bases). Germline lookup yields CDR1 SGHTA and CDR2 FQGNSA. With 1 base removed from V and 2 bases from J, the gap between germline ends came to 9 bases. The CDR3 loop spans 14 amino acids. CDR3 sequence reads: CASSLGGGAYEQYF. The CDR3 coding sequence is TGTGCCAGCAGCTTAGGCGGGGGCGCCTACGAGCAGTACTTC.

Many counts were recorded for this clonotype. The chain joins TRBV14 to TRBJ2-7; D is ambiguous. Deletions cut 3 bases from V and 4 bases from J, with 4 bases between. This CDR3 region has 11 residues. Germline V gives CDR1 SGHDN, CDR2 FVKESK. CDR3 in DNA: TGTGCCAGCAGCCATTATTACGAGCAGTACTTC. It is translated as CASSHYYEQYF. The variable domain in full, with the rest retrieved from reference TRBV14 and TRBJ2-7, is EAGVTQFPSHSVIEKGQTVTLRCDPISGHDNLYWYRRVMGKEIKFLLHFVKESKQDESGMPNNRFLAERTGGTYSTLKVQPAELEDSGVYFCASSHYYEQYFGPGTRLTVT.

In DNA, the CDR3 is TGTGCCAGTAGTACCCAGACACCGAACACTGAAGCTTTCTTT. Translation: CASSTQTPNTEAFF. The gene calls are TRBV19 and TRBJ1-1, with no clear D. The V gene's germline CDR1 is LNHDA and CDR2 SQIVND (reference sequence). This CDR3 region has 14 residues. V lost 4 bases to trimming and J lost 1 base, with 10 bases between them.

The chain is built from TRBV10-3 and TRBJ2-1, with 11 bases aligning to TRBD2. CDR1 and CDR2 from the germline V gene are ENHRY and SYGVKD. The J segment lost 7 bases and the V segment lost 10 bases, leaving 12 bases of the junction unmatched. This CDR3 contains 15 residues. CDR3 residues: CASNALAGAINEQFF. The CDR3 DNA sequence: TGTGCCAGCAATGCACTAGCGGGAGCCATTAATGAGCAGTTCTTC.

The rearrangement uses TRBV4-2 and TRBJ2-1; 12 nucleotides match TRBD2. The CDR3 covers 15 residues. Germline CDR1 LGHNA, CDR2 YNFKEQ. After removal of 5 bases from V and 5 bases from J, the junction contained 4 bases not matched to a gene. CDR3 sequence (DNA): TGTGCCAGCAGCACCAGACTAGCGGGAGACAATGAGCAGTTCTTC. Residues: CASSTRLAGDNEQFF.

The J gene is TRBJ1-2, the V gene TRBV20-1; TRBD1 is a possible D gene (5 bases). Germline V gene data show CDR1 as DFQATT and CDR2 as SNEGSKA (reference sequence). The CDR3 length is 12 residues. V was clipped by 6 bases and J by 9 bases, with 17 bases between them. The CDR3 is CSATDLGRRYTF. The CDR3 nucleotides read TGCAGTGCAACCGACCTGGGGCGGCGCTACACCTTC.

About this clonotype: A read error is likely, as this CDR3 ends without the conserved phenylalanine or tryptophan. This chain links TRBV6-1 with TRBJ2-7; 9 bases align to TRBD1. The CDR3 has 15 residues. V lost 11 bases and J lost 4; bases outside the gene matches: 15. The germline CDR1 and CDR2 sequences are MNHNS and SASEGT. The CDR3 nucleotides are TGTGCCTCGAAACGGGAGGAGGGACAGGGATACGAGCAGTACTCC. Amino acids: CASKREEGQGYEQYS.

Regarding this clonotype: Just one base apart from a much larger clone, this may be a read error. The rearrangement uses TRBV19 and TRBJ1-1; D remains unclear. Germline CDR1 LNHDA, CDR2 SQIVND (reference sequence). The CDR3 sequence is 11 residues long. This CDR3 is CVSSVATEAFF. The CDR3 DNA follows: TGTGTCAGTAGTGTGGCTACTGAAGCTTTCTTT.

The sample holds a few counts of this clonotype. The J gene is TRBJ1-6, the V gene TRBV11-1; possibly TRBD1 for D (5 bases). There are 16 residues in the CDR3. V was clipped by 6 bases and J by 7 bases, with 19 bases between them. Germline loops: CDR1 SGHAT, CDR2 FQDESV (reference sequence). CDR3: CASRPRDRGQNSPLHF. CDR3 nucleotides: TGTGCCAGCAGACCCAGGGACCGAGGTCAAAATTCACCCCTCCACTTT. The entire variable domain, with the rest obtained from reference TRBV11-1 and TRBJ1-6, is as follows: EAEVAQSPRYKITEKSQAVAFWCDPISGHATLYWYRQILGQGPELLVQFQDESVVDDSQLPKDRFSAERLKGVDSTLKIQPAELGDSAMYLCASRPRDRGQNSPLHFGNGTRLTVT.